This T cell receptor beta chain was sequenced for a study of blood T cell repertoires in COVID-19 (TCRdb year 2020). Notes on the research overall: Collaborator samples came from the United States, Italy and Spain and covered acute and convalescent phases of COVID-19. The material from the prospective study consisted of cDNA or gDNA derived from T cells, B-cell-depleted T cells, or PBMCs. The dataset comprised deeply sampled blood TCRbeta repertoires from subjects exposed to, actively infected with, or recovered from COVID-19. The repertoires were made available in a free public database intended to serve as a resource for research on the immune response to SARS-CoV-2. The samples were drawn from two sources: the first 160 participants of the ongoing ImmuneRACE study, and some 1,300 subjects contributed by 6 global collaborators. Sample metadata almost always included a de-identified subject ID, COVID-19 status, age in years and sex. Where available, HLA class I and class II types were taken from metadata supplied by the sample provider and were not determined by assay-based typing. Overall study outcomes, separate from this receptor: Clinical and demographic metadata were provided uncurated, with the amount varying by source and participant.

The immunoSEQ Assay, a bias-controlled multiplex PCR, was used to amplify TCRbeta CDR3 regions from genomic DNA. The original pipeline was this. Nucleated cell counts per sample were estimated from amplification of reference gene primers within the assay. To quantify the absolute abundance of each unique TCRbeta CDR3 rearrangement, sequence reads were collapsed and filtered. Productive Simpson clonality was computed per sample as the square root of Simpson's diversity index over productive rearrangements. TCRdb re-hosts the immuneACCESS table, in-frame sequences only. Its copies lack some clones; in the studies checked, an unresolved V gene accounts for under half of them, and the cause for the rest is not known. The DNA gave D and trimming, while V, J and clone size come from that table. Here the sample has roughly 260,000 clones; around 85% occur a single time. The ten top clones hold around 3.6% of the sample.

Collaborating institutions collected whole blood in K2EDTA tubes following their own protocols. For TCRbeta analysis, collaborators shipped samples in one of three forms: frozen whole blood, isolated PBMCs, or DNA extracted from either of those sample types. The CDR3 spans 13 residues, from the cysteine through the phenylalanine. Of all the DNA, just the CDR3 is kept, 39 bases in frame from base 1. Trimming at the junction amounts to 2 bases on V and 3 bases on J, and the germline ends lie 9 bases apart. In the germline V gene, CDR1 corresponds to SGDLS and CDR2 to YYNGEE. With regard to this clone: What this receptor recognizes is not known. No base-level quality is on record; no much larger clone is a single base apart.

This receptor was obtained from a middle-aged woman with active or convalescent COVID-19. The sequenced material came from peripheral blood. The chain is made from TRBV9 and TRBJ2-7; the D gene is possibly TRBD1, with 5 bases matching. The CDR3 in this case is CASSVGAYYEQYF. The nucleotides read TGTGCCAGCAGCGTTGGGGCCTACTACGAGCAGTACTTC.